Each of the 24 T cell receptor beta chains below was sequenced from the same sample in a study of blood T cell repertoires in COVID-19 (dated by TCRdb to about 2020). The library was built by means of the immunoSEQ multiplex PCR assay. The clones in this table, taken by TCRdb from immuneACCESS, are in-frame only. Not every clone is retained; where verified, under half of the shortfall comes from an unresolved V gene, and the cause of the rest is unknown. This sample holds over 70,000 clones; about three quarters were observed only once. The ten biggest clones cover under 55% of the sample. Sequencing was carried out using peripheral blood. These receptors were collected from a human donor in a cohort sampled during active COVID-19.

V and J are TRBV5-8 and TRBJ2-3; 7 bases map to TRBD2. The V gene's germline CDR1 is SGHTS and CDR2 YDEGEE. CDR3 length: 15 amino acids. Losses at the gene ends were 3 bases for V and 3 bases for J; bases not matched to a gene: 7. CDR3 in amino acids: CASSWGRGETDTQYF. DNA of the CDR3: TGTGCCAGCAGCTGGGGCCGGGGGGAGACAGATACGCAGTATTTT.

There are many counts of this clone. The chain combines TRBV5-6 with TRBJ1-1; D gene ambiguous. Trimming shortened V by 3 bases and J by 0 bases, and 6 bases separated the two germline ends. CDR3 length: 13 amino acids. The germline V gene has CDR1 SGHDT and CDR2 YYEEEE. CDR3: CASSSGMNTEAFF. CDR3 in DNA: TGTGCCAGCAGCTCCGGGATGAACACTGAAGCTTTCTTT.

The chain recombines TRBV9 with TRBJ2-3; 8 bases are shared with TRBD1. This CDR3 is 15 amino acids long. The J segment lost 3 bases and the V segment lost 1 base, leaving 4 bases of the junction unmatched. CDR1 and CDR2 (germline): SGDLS, YYNGEE. The CDR3 DNA reads TGTGCCAGCAGCGTAACAGGGGGTACTACAGATACGCAGTATTTT. This encodes CASSVTGGTTDTQYF.

The CDR3 loop reads CASSLQQFYEQYF. CDR3 coding DNA: TGTGCCAGCAGCTTACAACAGTTCTACGAGCAGTACTTC. The V and J genes are TRBV11-2 and TRBJ2-7; D is ambiguous. The germline CDR1 and CDR2 sequences are SGHAT and FQNNGV. The V end lost 2 bases, the J end lost 3 bases, and 8 bases lay between the germline ends. The CDR3 has 13 amino acids.

This clone was observed a handful of times. The gene calls are TRBV5-1 and TRBJ2-1, with 12 bases that match TRBD2. V dropped 0 bases and J dropped 8; count of bases not matched to a gene: 6. The CDR3 sequence is 16 residues long. Germline CDR1 reads SGHRS; CDR2 reads YFSETQ. The CDR3 is CASSLAALAGGDEQFF. The CDR3 DNA is TGCGCCAGCAGCTTGGCCGCCCTAGCGGGAGGGGATGAGCAGTTCTTC.

V gene TRBV5-1 combines with J gene TRBJ2-7, with D possibly TRBD2 on 6 matching bases. The CDR3 is 15 amino acids. The V gene lost 0 bases and the J gene lost 2 bases, with 12 bases spanning the gap. Germline V gives CDR1 SGHRS, CDR2 YFSETQ. DNA for the CDR3: TGCGCCAGCAGCTTGGGTCCGGGGGAGGCCTACGAGCAGTACTTC. Protein product: CASSLGPGEAYEQYF.

Remarks on this clone: The same CDR3 can be traced to other DNA sequences in this sample. This chain links TRBV7-3 with TRBJ2-1, with 11 bases that match TRBD2. CDR3 length equals 15 residues. Germline V CDR1 and CDR2: SGHTA, FQGTGA. J lost 2 bases, V lost 5 bases, and 2 bases had no gene match. CDR3 sequence: CASSLAGGPYNEQFF. The CDR3, as DNA: TGTGCCAGCAGCCTAGCGGGAGGACCCTACAATGAGCAGTTCTTC.

The chain has TRBV28 and TRBJ1-5, with a tentative D call TRBD1 (6 bases). Trimming removed 6 bases from V and 1 base from J, with 10 bases in between. The CDR3 extends over 14 amino acids. The germline V gene has CDR1 MDHEN and CDR2 SYDVKM. The CDR3 region is CASSAQGSNQPQHF. CDR3 DNA: TGTGCCAGCAGCGCCCAGGGGAGCAATCAGCCCCAGCATTTT. The complete variable domain, with remaining parts taken from reference TRBV28 and TRBJ1-5, reads DVKVTQSSRYLVKRTGEKVFLECVQDMDHENMFWYRQDPGLGLRLIYFSYDVKMKEKGDIPEGYSVSREKKERFSLILESASTNQTSMYLCASSAQGSNQPQHFGDGTRLSIL.

The gene calls are TRBV4-2 and TRBJ2-2, with TRBD2 identical over 10 bases. CDR1 and CDR2 from the germline V gene are LGHNA and YNFKEQ. The length of the CDR3 is 17 residues. V was clipped by 0 bases and J by 4 bases; unmatched bases: 5. CDR3 residues: CASSQDVTSGLTGELFF. Written as DNA, the CDR3 is TGTGCCAGCAGCCAAGATGTGACTAGCGGGCTCACCGGGGAGCTGTTTTTT.

This chain links TRBV28 with TRBJ1-1; 7 nucleotides match TRBD1. This CDR3 spans 13 amino acids. Germline CDR1 reads MDHEN; CDR2 reads SYDVKM. Unmatched junction bases numbered 4, after V lost 5 bases and J lost 4 bases. The CDR3 coding sequence is TGTGCCAGCAGTGTGCAGGGGGTCACTGAAGCTTTCTTT. Encoded protein: CASSVQGVTEAFF. Full variable domain (rest looked up from reference TRBV28 and TRBJ1-1): DVKVTQSSRYLVKRTGEKVFLECVQDMDHENMFWYRQDPGLGLRLIYFSYDVKMKEKGDIPEGYSVSREKKERFSLILESASTNQTSMYLCASSVQGVTEAFFGQGTRLTVV.

This sequence joins TRBV5-4 and TRBJ1-1, with 7 bases matching TRBD1. Germline V gene lookup returns CDR1 SGHNT and CDR2 YYREEE (reference sequence). V was pared by 3 bases and J by 4 bases, with 6 bases of the junction left unmatched. The CDR3 runs to 14 residues. This chain's CDR3 is CASSYTGVGTEAFF. The CDR3 DNA is TGTGCCAGCAGCTATACAGGGGTTGGCACTGAAGCTTTCTTT.

The J gene is TRBJ2-1, the V gene TRBV7-2, with 7 nucleotides matching TRBD2. CDR3 length equals 15 residues. CDR1 and CDR2 from the germline V gene are SGHTA and FQGNSA. J lost 6 bases, V lost 1 base, and 6 bases had no gene match. CDR3 region: CASSLGTSVSNEQFF. DNA of the CDR3: TGTGCCAGCAGCTTAGGGACTAGTGTCAGCAATGAGCAGTTCTTC.

The chain combines TRBV9 with TRBJ2-3; 9 bases align to TRBD2. The V gene end was trimmed by 4 bases and the J gene end by 10 bases; junction bases not matched to a gene: 13. Per the germline V gene, CDR1 is SGDLS and CDR2 is YYNGEE. This CDR3 region has 15 residues. CDR3 region: CASSPRGSGGSSQYF. The CDR3 DNA follows: TGTGCCAGCAGCCCCCGGGGTAGCGGGGGCAGTTCGCAGTATTTT.

This clone occurred once. The V gene is TRBV28, the J gene TRBJ2-3, with 13 bases fitting TRBD2. Germline V gene lookup returns CDR1 MDHEN and CDR2 SYDVKM. The CDR3 totals 16 residues. Trimming cost V 5 bases and J 5 bases; bases outside gene matches: 7. The CDR3: CASSTGLAGQEDTQYF. The CDR3 nucleotides are TGTGCCAGCAGTACGGGACTAGCGGGACAGGAAGATACGCAGTATTTT.

The rearrangement uses TRBV6-1 and TRBJ1-4, with unresolved D. The germline V gene encodes CDR1 MNHNS and CDR2 SASEGT. The CDR3 extends over 12 amino acids. The germline V and J ends were trimmed by 3 bases and 8 bases, with 7 bases remaining between them. CDR3 loop: CASSEPGEKLFF. In nucleotides, the CDR3 is TGTGCCAGCAGTGAGCCAGGCGAAAAACTGTTTTTT.

V gene TRBV2 combines with J gene TRBJ2-3; 8 nucleotides align to TRBD1. Losses at the gene ends were 6 bases for V and 1 base for J; bases not matched to a gene: 3. Looked up from germline, CDR1 is SNHLY and CDR2 is FYNNEI. This CDR3 contains 14 residues. CDR3 residues: CASSLTGGTDTQYF. For the CDR3, the DNA is TGTGCCAGCAGCCTGACAGGGGGCACAGATACGCAGTATTTT.

The rearrangement links TRBV6-2 or TRBV6-3 to TRBJ1-3, with a weak D call TRBD1 (5 bases). Trimming shortened V by 5 bases and J by 6 bases, and 8 bases separated the two germline ends. Germline V lookup: CDR1 MNHEY, CDR2 SVGEGT. CDR3 length: 12 residues. The CDR3 bases are TGTGCCAGCAGTACCGGACAAAACACCATATATTTT. It translates to CASSTGQNTIYF.

The chain uses TRBV19 and TRBJ2-2; 10 positions agree with TRBD2. Germline CDR1 and CDR2: LNHDA and SQIVND (reference sequence). CDR3 size: 16 residues. With 4 bases clipped from V and 5 bases from J, the junction kept 7 bases outside the gene matches. CDR3 sequence: CASSKSGRARTGELFF. CDR3 coding DNA: TGTGCCAGTAGTAAGAGCGGGAGGGCCCGGACCGGGGAGCTGTTTTTT.

This rearrangement joins TRBV12-3 or TRBV12-4 to TRBJ2-7; D gene uncertain. V dropped 6 bases and J dropped 7 bases, with 10 bases sitting between them. This CDR3 has 11 amino acids. Written as DNA, the CDR3 is TGTGCCAGCAGCCGCTCGGGTGAGCAGTACTTC. As protein: CASSRSGEQYF.

This sequence joins TRBV11-2 and TRBJ1-1; TRBD1 matches at 10 bases. Trimming took 5 bases from V and 7 from J; bases not matched to a gene: 10. The CDR3 loop spans 15 amino acids. From germline, CDR1 is SGHAT and CDR2 FQNNGV. CDR3 loop: CASSRLGQGIGEAFF. The CDR3 region has the DNA TGTGCCAGCAGCCGCCTGGGACAGGGGATCGGTGAAGCTTTCTTT.

This clone turned up a few times. V is TRBV11-3 and J is TRBJ2-1; TRBD1 aligns across 8 bases. The length of the CDR3 is 15 residues. CDR1 and CDR2 from the germline V gene are SGHNT and YENEEA. J gave up 6 bases and V 5 bases, and 9 bases lay outside the gene matches. The CDR3 loop is CASSRMTGEINEQFF. DNA of the CDR3: TGTGCCAGCAGCCGCATGACAGGGGAAATCAATGAGCAGTTCTTC.

This clone was seen only a few times. The rearrangement links TRBV30 to TRBJ1-5; the D is unclear. Germline values: CDR1 GTSNPN, CDR2 SVGIG (reference sequence). Trimming removed 3 bases at V and 5 bases at J, with 17 bases between. CDR3 size: 15 residues. CDR3 nucleotide sequence: TGTGCCTGGAGCGCTAGAGGTACCCCTTATCAGCCCCAGCATTTT. Translating it yields CAWSARGTPYQPQHF.

The chain is built from TRBV5-8 and TRBJ2-1, with 13 bases matching TRBD2. With V trimmed by 2 bases and J by 10 bases, 6 bases remained unmatched. Germline assignment: CDR1 SGHTS and CDR2 YDEGEE. The CDR3 sequence is 15 residues long. CDR3 sequence reads: CASSFGLAGAEEQFF. The CDR3 nucleotides are TGTGCCAGCAGCTTTGGACTAGCGGGAGCAGAGGAGCAGTTCTTC.

This clone was counted once. CDR3 protein: CASSLAHGKGGSYEQYF. The CDR3 bases are TGTGCCAGCAGCTTAGCCCACGGCAAGGGGGGGTCCTACGAGCAGTACTTC. This chain joins TRBV7-9 and TRBJ2-7, with D perhaps TRBD2 (7 bases). Germline-derived CDR1 and CDR2 are SEHNR and FQNEAQ (reference sequence). Trimming stripped 0 bases from V and 1 base from J, with 16 bases between. The CDR3 totals 17 residues.